This T cell receptor beta chain was sequenced for a study of blood T cell repertoires in COVID-19. Study in general: T cells, B-cell-depleted T cells, or PBMCs supplied cDNA or gDNA.

Authors' processing steps: Estimation of nucleated cell counts relied on the amplification of reference gene primers. Generated by immunoSEQ multiplex PCR, the TCRdb table keeps only in-frame clones and is missing some. V and J calls and clone size come straight from that table; D and trimming were deduced from the DNA. The table records about 64,000 clones, roughly 82% of them present only once. The CDR3 extends over 14 amino acids. V dropped 1 base and J dropped 8 bases, with 14 bases sitting between them. Germline values: CDR1 MNHNS, CDR2 SASEGT. The rearrangement links TRBV6-1 to TRBJ1-2; a possible D gene is TRBD1 (5 bases). The receptor comes from a woman aged 55 to 70 with acute or convalescent COVID-19. The specimen was peripheral blood. CDR3 in DNA: TGTGCCAGCAGTGAAGACAGGTCCCTTGGAGGCTACACCTTC. This sequence encodes CASSEDRSLGGYTF.